The 5 T cell receptor beta chains in this list originate from one sample, sequenced in a study of blood T cell repertoires in COVID-19. Sequenced by immunoSEQ multiplex PCR; TCRdb stores in-frame clones only, minus some. Among approximately 290,000 clones listed, about 85% were seen once. Sample: peripheral blood. The receptors were gathered from a human donor with COVID-19, enrolled during active disease. The donor label of this sample is uncertain.

V and J are TRBV28 and TRBJ1-2; 9 nucleotides agree with TRBD1. The CDR3 sequence is 16 residues long. CDR1 and CDR2 from the germline V gene are MDHEN and SYDVKM. The V segment lost 3 bases and the J segment 4 bases; nucleotides outside the gene matches: 9. The CDR3 sequence is CASSLPQGARAYGYTF. The CDR3 coding sequence is TGTGCCAGCAGTTTGCCACAGGGGGCGCGTGCCTATGGCTACACCTTC.

The J gene is TRBJ1-2, the V gene TRBV7-9; D gene ambiguous. The V end was cut by 6 bases, the J end by 8 bases, with 19 bases between. Looked up from germline, CDR1 is SEHNR and CDR2 is FQNEAQ (reference sequence). The CDR3 has 14 amino acids. CDR3 residues: CASRLPWASGGYTF. The CDR3 bases are TGTGCCAGCAGGCTCCCCTGGGCATCAGGCGGCTACACCTTC.

This chain joins TRBV11-2 and TRBJ2-2; 8 nucleotides line up with TRBD1. The CDR3 runs to 14 residues. Germline values: CDR1 SGHAT, CDR2 FQNNGV. J lost 6 bases, V lost 5 bases, and 5 bases had no gene match. CDR3 coding DNA: TGTGCCAGCAGCCTGGACAGGGCGGCCGGGGAGCTGTTTTTT. Its protein is CASSLDRAAGELFF. The variable domain in full, completed from reference TRBV11-2 and TRBJ2-2, reads EAGVAQSPRYKIIEKRQSVAFWCNPISGHATLYWYQQILGQGPKLLIQFQNNGVVDDSQLPKDRFSAERLKGVDSTLKIQPAKLEDSAVYLCASSLDRAAGELFFGEGSRLTVL.

The chain combines TRBV6-6 with TRBJ1-1, with a possible D match to TRBD1 (6 bases). The CDR3 contains 13 residues. V was cut by 8 bases and J by 9 bases, with 19 bases left in between. Looked up from germline, CDR1 is MNHNY and CDR2 is SVGAGI (reference sequence). The CDR3 DNA reads as TGTGCCAGCGTGTTGGGGGGGGCCGGGCAAGCTTTCTTT. The encoded protein is CASVLGGAGQAFF.

This sequence joins TRBV7-3 and TRBJ2-1; no reliable D call. Trimming left V 8 bases short and J 9 bases short, with 17 bases between. The CDR3 length is 13 residues. Germline V gene sequence: CDR1 SGHTA, CDR2 FQGTGA. The CDR3 sequence: CASGWAPSSEQFF. The CDR3 coding sequence is TGTGCCAGCGGGTGGGCCCCTTCCTCTGAGCAGTTCTTC.